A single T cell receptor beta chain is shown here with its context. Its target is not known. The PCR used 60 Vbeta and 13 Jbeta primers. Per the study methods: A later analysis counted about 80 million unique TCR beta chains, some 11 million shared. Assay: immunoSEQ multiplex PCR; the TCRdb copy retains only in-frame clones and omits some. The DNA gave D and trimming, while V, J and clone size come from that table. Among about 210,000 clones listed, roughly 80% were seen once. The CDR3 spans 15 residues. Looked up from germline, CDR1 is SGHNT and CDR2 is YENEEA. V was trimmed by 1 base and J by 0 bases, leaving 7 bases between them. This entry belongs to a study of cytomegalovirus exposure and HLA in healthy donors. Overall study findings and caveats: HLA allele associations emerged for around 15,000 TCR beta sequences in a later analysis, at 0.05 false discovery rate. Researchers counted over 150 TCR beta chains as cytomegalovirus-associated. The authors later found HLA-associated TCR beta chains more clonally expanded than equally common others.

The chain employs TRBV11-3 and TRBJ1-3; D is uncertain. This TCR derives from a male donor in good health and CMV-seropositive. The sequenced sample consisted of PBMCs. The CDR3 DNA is TGTGCCAGCAGCTTAGGACGGAGCTCTGGAAACACCATATATTTT. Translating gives CASSLGRSSGNTIYF.